Listed here is a single T cell receptor beta chain. Its cognate antigen is unknown. These data originate in a study of cytomegalovirus exposure and HLA in healthy donors. PCR employed 60 Vbeta and 13 Jbeta primers. The repertoire was sequenced with immunoSEQ multiplex PCR; TCRdb's copy has only in-frame clones and lacks some. The sample holds 150,000 or so clones, approximately 82% seen once. Regarding donors, all were healthy bone marrow donors. The germline CDR1 and CDR2 sequences are MDHEN and SYDVKM. The CDR3 totals 19 residues. The trim removed 5 bases at V and 1 base at J, leaving 13 bases unmatched. Whole-study results and caveats: Donors were assumed by presence/absence analyses to have roughly uniform sequencing depth.

The V and J genes are TRBV28 and TRBJ2-6; 8 bases fit TRBD1. The sequenced sample was PBMCs. The origin of this receptor is a male donor in good health and CMV-seronegative. The chain's CDR3 is CASSAPTGGRGSGANVLTF. The CDR3 DNA reads as TGTGCCAGCAGTGCCCCTACAGGGGGGCGCGGGTCTGGGGCCAACGTCCTGACTTTC.